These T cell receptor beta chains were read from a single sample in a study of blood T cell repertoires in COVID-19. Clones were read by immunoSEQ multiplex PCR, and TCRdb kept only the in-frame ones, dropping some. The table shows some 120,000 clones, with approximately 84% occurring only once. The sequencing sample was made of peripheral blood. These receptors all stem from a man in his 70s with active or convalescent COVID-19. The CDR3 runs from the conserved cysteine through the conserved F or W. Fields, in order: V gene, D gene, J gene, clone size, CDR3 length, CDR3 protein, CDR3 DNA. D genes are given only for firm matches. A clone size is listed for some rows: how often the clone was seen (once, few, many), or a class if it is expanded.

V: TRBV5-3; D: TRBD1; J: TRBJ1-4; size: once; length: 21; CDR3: CARSLKLLRTGETATNEKLFF; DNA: TGTGCCAGAAGCTTAAAACTTCTTAGGACAGGGGAAACTGCAACTAATGAAAAACTGTTTTTT
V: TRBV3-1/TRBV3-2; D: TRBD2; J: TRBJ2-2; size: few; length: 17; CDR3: CASSQGGGNPNTGELFF; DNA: TGTGCCAGCAGCCAAGGGGGGGGGAACCCGAACACCGGGGAGCTGTTTTTT
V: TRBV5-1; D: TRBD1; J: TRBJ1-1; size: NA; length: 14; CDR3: CASSPGGSGTEAFF; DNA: TGCGCCAGCAGCCCAGGGGGCTCGGGGACTGAAGCTTTCTTT
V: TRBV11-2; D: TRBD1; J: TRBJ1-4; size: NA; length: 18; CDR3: CASSQGQGAPRGNEKLFF; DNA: TGTGCCAGCAGCCAGGGACAGGGAGCGCCGCGTGGTAATGAAAAACTGTTTTTT
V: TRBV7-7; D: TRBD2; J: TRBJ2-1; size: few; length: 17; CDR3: CASSSLTSGSFSNEQFF; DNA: TGTGCCAGCAGCTCCTTGACTAGCGGGAGCTTTTCCAATGAGCAGTTCTTC
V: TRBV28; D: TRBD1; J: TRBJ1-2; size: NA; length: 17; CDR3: CASTFAGQEFSGYGYTF; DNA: TGTGCCAGCACCTTTGCGGGACAGGAGTTTTCGGGGTATGGCTACACCTTC
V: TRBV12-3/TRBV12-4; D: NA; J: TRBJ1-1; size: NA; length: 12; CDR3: CASSYMRTEAFF; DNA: TGTGCCAGCAGTTATATGAGGACTGAAGCTTTCTTT
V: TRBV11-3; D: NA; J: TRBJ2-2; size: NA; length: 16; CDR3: CASSLTGRESTGELFF; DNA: TGTGCCAGCAGCTTGACAGGAAGAGAAAGCACCGGGGAGCTGTTTTTT
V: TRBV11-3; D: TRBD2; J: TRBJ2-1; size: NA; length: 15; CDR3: CASSSRTSGGYEQFF; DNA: TGTGCCAGCAGCTCACGGACTAGCGGGGGGTATGAGCAGTTCTTC
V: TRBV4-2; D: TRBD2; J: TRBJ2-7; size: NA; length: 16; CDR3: CASSQDLTSATYEQYF; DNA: TGTGCCAGCAGCCAAGATCTAACTAGCGCTACCTACGAGCAGTACTTC
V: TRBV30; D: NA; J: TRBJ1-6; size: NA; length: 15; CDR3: CAWNPGGAKSKPLHF; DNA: TGTGCCTGGAACCCCGGCGGGGCAAAGTCGAAACCCCTCCACTTT
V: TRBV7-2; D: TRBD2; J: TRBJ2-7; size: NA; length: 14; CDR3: CASSSTSGGHEQYF; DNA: TGTGCCAGCAGCTCGACTAGCGGGGGCCACGAGCAGTACTTC
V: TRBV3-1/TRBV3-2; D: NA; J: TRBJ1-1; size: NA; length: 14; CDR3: CASSQRQTHTEAFF; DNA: TGTGCCAGCAGCCAGAGACAGACCCACACTGAAGCTTTCTTT
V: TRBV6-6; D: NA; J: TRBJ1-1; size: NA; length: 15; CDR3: CASSYSGRGNTEAFF; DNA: TGTGCCAGCAGTTACTCCGGCAGGGGGAACACTGAAGCTTTCTTT
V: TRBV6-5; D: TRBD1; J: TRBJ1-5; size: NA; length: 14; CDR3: CASSPGQTNQPQHF; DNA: TGTGCCAGCAGTCCGGGACAGACCAATCAGCCCCAGCATTTT
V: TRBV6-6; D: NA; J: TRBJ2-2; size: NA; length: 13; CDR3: CASSPQGLGELFF; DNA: TGTGCCAGCAGTCCCCAGGGTCTCGGGGAGCTGTTTTTT
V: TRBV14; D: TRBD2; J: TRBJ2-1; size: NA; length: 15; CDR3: CASSQEAGGYNEQFF; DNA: TGTGCCAGCAGCCAAGAGGCGGGGGGGTACAATGAGCAGTTCTTC
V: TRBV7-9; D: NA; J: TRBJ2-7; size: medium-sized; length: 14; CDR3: CASSLDSSTYEQYF; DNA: TGTGCCAGCAGCTTAGACAGCTCGACCTACGAGCAGTACTTC
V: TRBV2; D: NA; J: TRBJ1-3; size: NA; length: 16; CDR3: CASSRATGILGNTIYF; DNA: TGTGCCAGCAGTCGAGCGACAGGAATCTTAGGAAACACCATATATTTT
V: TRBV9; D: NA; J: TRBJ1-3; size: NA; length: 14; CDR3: CASSVGQGGEAIYF; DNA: TGTGCCAGCAGCGTAGGGCAGGGTGGAGAGGCCATATATTTT
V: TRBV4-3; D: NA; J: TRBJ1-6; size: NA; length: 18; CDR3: CASSQAPYHGSYNSPLHF; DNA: TGCGCCAGCAGCCAAGCTCCTTACCACGGCTCCTATAATTCACCCCTCCACTTT
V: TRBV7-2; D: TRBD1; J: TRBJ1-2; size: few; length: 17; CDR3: CASSLDYPGQGNYGYTF; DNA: TGTGCCAGCAGCTTAGACTATCCGGGACAGGGGAACTATGGCTACACCTTC
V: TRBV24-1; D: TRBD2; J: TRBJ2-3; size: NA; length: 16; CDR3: CATSDPGLAGPDTQYF; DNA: TGTGCCACCAGTGATCCGGGACTAGCGGGACCAGATACGCAGTATTTT
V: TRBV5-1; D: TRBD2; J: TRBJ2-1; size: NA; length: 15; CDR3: CASSFQLAPYNEQFF; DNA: TGCGCCAGCAGCTTTCAACTAGCGCCTTACAATGAGCAGTTCTTC
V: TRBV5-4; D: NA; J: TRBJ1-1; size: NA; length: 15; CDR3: CASSSRPDRNTEAFF; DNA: TGTGCCAGCAGCTCTAGACCGGACAGGAACACTGAAGCTTTCTTT
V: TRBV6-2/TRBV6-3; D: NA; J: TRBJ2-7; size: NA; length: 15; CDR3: CASSYPLAITYEQYF; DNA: TGTGCCAGCAGTTACCCGCTAGCTATTACCTACGAGCAGTACTTC
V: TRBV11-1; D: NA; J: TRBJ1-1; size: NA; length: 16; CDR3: CASSPQFWGLDTEAFF; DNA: TGTGCCAGCAGCCCCCAGTTTTGGGGGCTTGACACTGAAGCTTTCTTT
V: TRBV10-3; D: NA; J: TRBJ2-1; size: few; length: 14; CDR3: CAISGREKNNEQFF; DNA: TGTGCCATCAGTGGTCGAGAGAAAAACAATGAGCAGTTCTTC
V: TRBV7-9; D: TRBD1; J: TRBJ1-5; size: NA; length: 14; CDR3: CASSLGTGNQPQHF; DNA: TGTGCCAGCAGCTTGGGGACAGGCAATCAGCCCCAGCATTTT
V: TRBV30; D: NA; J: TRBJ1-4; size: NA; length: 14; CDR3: CAWKSGQFEKKLFF; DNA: TGTGCCTGGAAGAGTGGGCAGTTCGAGAAAAAACTGTTTTTT
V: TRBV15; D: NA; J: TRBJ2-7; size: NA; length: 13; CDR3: CATSRDITYEQYF; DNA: TGTGCCACCAGCAGAGATATTACCTACGAGCAGTACTTC
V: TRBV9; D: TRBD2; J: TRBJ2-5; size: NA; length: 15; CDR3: CASSVGGGARETQYF; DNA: TGTGCCAGCAGCGTAGGCGGGGGGGCACGAGAGACCCAGTACTTC
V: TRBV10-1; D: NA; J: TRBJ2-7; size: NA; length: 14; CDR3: CASSEPPSVYEQYF; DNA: TGCGCCAGCAGCGAGCCTCCGTCGGTCTACGAGCAGTACTTC
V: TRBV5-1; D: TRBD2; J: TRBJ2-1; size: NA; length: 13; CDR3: CASNAGGRNEQFF; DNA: TGCGCCAGCAATGCGGGGGGCCGAAATGAGCAGTTCTTC
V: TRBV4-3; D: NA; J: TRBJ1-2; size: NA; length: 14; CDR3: CASSQGTQNYGYTF; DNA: TGCGCCAGCAGCCAAGGGACACAAAACTATGGCTACACCTTC
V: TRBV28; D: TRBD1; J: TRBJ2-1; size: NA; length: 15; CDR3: CASTLTRGLYNEQFF; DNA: TGTGCCAGCACTTTAACCAGGGGGCTCTACAATGAGCAGTTCTTC
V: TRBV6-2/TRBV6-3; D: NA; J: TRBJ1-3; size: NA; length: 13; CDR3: CASSLLSGNTIYF; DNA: TGTGCCAGCAGCCTCCTTTCTGGAAACACCATATATTTT
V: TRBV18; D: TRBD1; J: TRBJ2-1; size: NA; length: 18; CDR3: CASSPPGTASSSYNEQFF; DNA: TGTGCCAGCTCACCACCCGGGACAGCTTCAAGCTCCTACAATGAGCAGTTCTTC
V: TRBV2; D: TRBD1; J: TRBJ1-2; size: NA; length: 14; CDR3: CASRTGTGDYGYTF; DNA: TGTGCCAGCAGAACTGGGACAGGGGACTATGGCTACACCTTC
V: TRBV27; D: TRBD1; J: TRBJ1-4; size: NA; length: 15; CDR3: CASSSNTGGDEKLFF; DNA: TGTGCCAGCAGTTCGAACACAGGGGGGGATGAAAAACTGTTTTTT
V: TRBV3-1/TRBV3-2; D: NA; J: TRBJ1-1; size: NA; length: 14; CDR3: CASSPDGIRTEAFF; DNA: TGTGCCAGCAGCCCCGACGGGATTCGGACTGAAGCTTTCTTT
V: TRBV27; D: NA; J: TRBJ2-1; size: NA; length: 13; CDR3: CASSLSLRGEQFF; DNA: TGTGCCAGCAGTTTATCCTTAAGGGGTGAGCAGTTCTTC
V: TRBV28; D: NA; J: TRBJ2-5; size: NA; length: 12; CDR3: CASSSGEQTQYF; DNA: TGTGCCAGCAGTTCGGGGGAACAGACCCAGTACTTC
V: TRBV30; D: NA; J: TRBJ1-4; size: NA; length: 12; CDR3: CAWSVSVGKLFF; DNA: TGTGCCTGGAGTGTCAGCGTGGGAAAACTGTTTTTT
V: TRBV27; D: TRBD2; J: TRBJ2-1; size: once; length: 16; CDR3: CASSNPSGRAYNEQFF; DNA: TGTGCCAGCAGCAATCCTAGCGGCCGCGCCTACAATGAGCAGTTCTTC
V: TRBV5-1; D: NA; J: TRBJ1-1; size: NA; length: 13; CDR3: CASSLDFLTEAFF; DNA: TGCGCCAGCAGCTTGGATTTTCTCACTGAAGCTTTCTTT
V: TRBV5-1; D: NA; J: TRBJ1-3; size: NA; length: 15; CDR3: CASSANGRSGNTIYF; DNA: TGCGCCAGCAGCGCCAACGGCAGGTCTGGAAACACCATATATTTT
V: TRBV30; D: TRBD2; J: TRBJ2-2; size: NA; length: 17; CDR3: CAVPGTSGGASTGELFF; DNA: TGTGCCGTTCCCGGGACTAGCGGGGGGGCGAGCACCGGGGAGCTGTTTTTT
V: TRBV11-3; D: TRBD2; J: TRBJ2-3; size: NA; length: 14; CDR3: CASSFQREGDTQYF; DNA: TGTGCCAGCAGCTTTCAGCGGGAGGGAGATACGCAGTATTTT
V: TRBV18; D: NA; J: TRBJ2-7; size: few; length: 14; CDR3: CASSPPSLLSEQYF; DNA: TGTGCCAGCTCACCACCGTCCCTCCTCTCCGAGCAGTACTTC
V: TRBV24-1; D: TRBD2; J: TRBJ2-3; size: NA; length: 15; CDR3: CATSAPRSGTDTQYF; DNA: TGTGCCACCAGTGCCCCTAGGAGCGGGACGGATACGCAGTATTTT
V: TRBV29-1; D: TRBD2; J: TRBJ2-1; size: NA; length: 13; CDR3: CSARLATYNEQFF; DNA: TGCAGCGCCCGACTAGCGACCTACAATGAGCAGTTCTTC
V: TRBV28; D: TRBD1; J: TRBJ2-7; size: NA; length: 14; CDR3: CASSPQTGENEQYF; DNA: TGTGCCAGCAGTCCCCAGACAGGGGAAAACGAGCAGTACTTC
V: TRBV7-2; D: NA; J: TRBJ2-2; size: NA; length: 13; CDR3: CASSRTVPGELFF; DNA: TGTGCCAGCAGTCGGACAGTTCCCGGGGAGCTGTTTTTT
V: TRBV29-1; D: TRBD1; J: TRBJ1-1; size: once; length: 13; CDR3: CSASTGGSTEAFF; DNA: TGCAGCGCCAGTACAGGGGGTAGTACTGAAGCTTTCTTT
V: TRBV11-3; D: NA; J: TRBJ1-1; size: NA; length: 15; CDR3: CASSLGVGAGSEAFF; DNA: TGTGCCAGCAGCTTAGGGGTTGGGGCCGGGAGTGAAGCTTTCTTT
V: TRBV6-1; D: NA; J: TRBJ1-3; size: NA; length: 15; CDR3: CASAPRRDSGNTIYF; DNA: TGTGCCAGCGCTCCCCGGCGGGACTCTGGAAACACCATATATTTT
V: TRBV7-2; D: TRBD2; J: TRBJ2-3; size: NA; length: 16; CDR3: CASSLRVSGPTDTQYF; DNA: TGTGCCAGCAGCTTAAGGGTTAGCGGGCCCACAGATACGCAGTATTTT
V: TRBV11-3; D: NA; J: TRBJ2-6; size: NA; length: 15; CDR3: CASSLTFSGANVLTF; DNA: TGTGCCAGCAGCCTCACATTCTCTGGGGCCAACGTCCTGACTTTC
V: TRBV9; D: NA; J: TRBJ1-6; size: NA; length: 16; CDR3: CASSHTGGIADSPLHF; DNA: TGTGCCAGCAGCCACACCGGGGGGATAGCGGATTCACCCCTCCACTTT